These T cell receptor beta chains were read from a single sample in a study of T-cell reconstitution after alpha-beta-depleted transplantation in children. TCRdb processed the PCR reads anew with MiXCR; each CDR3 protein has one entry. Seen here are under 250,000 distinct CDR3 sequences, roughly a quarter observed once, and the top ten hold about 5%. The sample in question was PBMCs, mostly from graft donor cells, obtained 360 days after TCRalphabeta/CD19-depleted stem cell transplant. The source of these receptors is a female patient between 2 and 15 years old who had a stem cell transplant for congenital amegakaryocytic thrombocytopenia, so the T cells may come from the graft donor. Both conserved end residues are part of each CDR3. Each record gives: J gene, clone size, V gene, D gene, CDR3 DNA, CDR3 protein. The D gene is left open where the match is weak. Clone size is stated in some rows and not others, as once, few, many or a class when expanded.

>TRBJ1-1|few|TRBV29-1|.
TGCAGCGTTGAGGACAAGAACACTGAAGCTTTCTTT
CSVEDKNTEAFF
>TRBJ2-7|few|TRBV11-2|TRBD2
TGTGCCAGCAGCTTAACTGGGCTAGCGGATACCTACGAGCAGTACTTC
CASSLTGLADTYEQYF
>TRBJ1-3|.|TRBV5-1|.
TGCGCCAGCAGCTTGGAGTCACGACAGCTCTCTGGAAACACCATATATTTT
CASSLESRQLSGNTIYF
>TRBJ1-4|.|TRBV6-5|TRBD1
TGTGCCAGCAGTGTACTCTCGGGACAGGCTCTAGGGGAACTGTTTTTT
CASSVLSGQALGELFF
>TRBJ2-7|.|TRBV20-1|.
TGCAGTGCTGGAATGGACGTGTCAGGCGAGCAGTACTTC
CSAGMDVSGEQYF
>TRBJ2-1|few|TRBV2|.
TGTGCCAGCAGTGAAGCGCTTGGGTTGGTGAATGAGCAGTTCTTC
CASSEALGLVNEQFF
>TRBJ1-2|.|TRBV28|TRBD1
TGTGCCAGCAACACTTTGGACAGGGCTAACTATGGCTACACCTTC
CASNTLDRANYGYTF
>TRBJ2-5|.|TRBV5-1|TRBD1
TGCGCCAGCAGCCGGACAGGGGGCGGCCAAGAGACCCAGTACTTC
CASSRTGGGQETQYF
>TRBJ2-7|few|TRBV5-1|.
TGCGCCAGCAGCGGTAGCGACGAGCAGTACTTC
CASSGSDEQYF
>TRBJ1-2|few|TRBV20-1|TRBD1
TGCAGTGCTAGGAAAACAGGGGTAAACTATGGCTACACCTTC
CSARKTGVNYGYTF
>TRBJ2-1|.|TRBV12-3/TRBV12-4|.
TGTGCCAGCAGTTTAGTAGAAGCCGTCTACAATGAGCAGTTCTTC
CASSLVEAVYNEQFF
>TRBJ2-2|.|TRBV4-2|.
TGTGCCAGCAGCCAAGAACTGGCGCAGACGACCCGGGAGCTGTTTTTT
CASSQELAQTTRELFF
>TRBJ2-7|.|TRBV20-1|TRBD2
TGCAGTGCTTGGAGCGGGGGACCCTACGAGCAGTACTTC
CSAWSGGPYEQYF
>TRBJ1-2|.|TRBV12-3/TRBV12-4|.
TGTGCCAGCAGTCGACACAGCTCACCTAACTATGGCTACACCTTC
CASSRHSSPNYGYTF
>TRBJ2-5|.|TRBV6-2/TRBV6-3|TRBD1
TGTGCCAGCAGTCCGGTTCGGACAGGGAAGAAGACCCAGTACTTC
CASSPVRTGKKTQYF